The 16 T cell receptor beta chains presented below share a single source sample, sequenced in a study of cytomegalovirus exposure and HLA in healthy donors. Researchers ran the PCR with 60 Vbeta and 13 Jbeta primers. Generated by immunoSEQ multiplex PCR, the TCRdb table keeps only in-frame clones and is missing some. The sample holds 150,000 to 180,000 clones, around 80% seen once. The sequencing input was PBMCs. The receptors were sampled from a woman aged 40-49 years in good health and CMV-seropositive.

V usage is TRBV28 and J usage is TRBJ1-2; 9 nucleotides align to TRBD1. V trimming: 3 bases; J trimming: 2 bases; junction bases outside the gene matches: 1. This CDR3 region has 14 residues. CDR1 and CDR2 from the germline V gene are MDHEN and SYDVKM. CDR3: CASSFGQGNYGYTF. As DNA, the CDR3 is TGTGCCAGCAGTTTCGGACAGGGGAACTATGGCTACACCTTC.

The gene calls are TRBV7-3 and TRBJ2-1, with 8 bases aligning to TRBD2. Trimming at V came to 4 bases and at J to 7 bases, leaving 9 bases not matched to a gene. The CDR3 has 15 amino acids. Per the germline V gene, CDR1 is SGHTA and CDR2 is FQGTGA. Here the CDR3 reads CASSSGTSFWNEQFF. In DNA form, the CDR3 reads TGTGCCAGCAGCTCCGGGACTAGTTTCTGGAATGAGCAGTTCTTC.

The rearrangement uses TRBV2 and TRBJ2-1; 7 bases agree with TRBD2. CDR3 length: 14 amino acids. In germline, CDR1 is SNHLY, CDR2 FYNNEI. With V trimmed by 10 bases and J by 5 bases, 11 bases remained unmatched. CDR3 in amino acids: CATMPWGRDNEQFF. The DNA of the CDR3 is TGTGCCACTATGCCCTGGGGGAGGGACAATGAGCAGTTCTTC.

Here the CDR3 DNA reads TGTGCCAGCAGCGTAGTAGACAGTCGTGGCTACACCTTC. Amino acid sequence: CASSVVDSRGYTF. V usage is TRBV9 and J usage is TRBJ1-2; D is possibly TRBD1 (5 bases). The CDR3 runs 13 residues. Germline V gene data show CDR1 as SGDLS and CDR2 as YYNGEE. The V gene lost 0 bases and the J gene lost 7 bases, with 10 bases spanning the gap. The full variable domain, with the rest looked up from reference TRBV9 and TRBJ1-2, is DSGVTQTPKHLITATGQRVTLRCSPRSGDLSVYWYQQSLDQGLQFLIQYYNGEERAKGNILERFSAQQFPDLHSELNLSSLELGDSALYFCASSVVDSRGYTFGSGTRLTVV.

The CDR3 DNA follows: TGTGCCAGCAGTGTTAGCGGGAGGGCGTTTGAGCAGTACTTC. Encoded protein: CASSVSGRAFEQYF. The genes are TRBV27 and TRBJ2-7, with 11 positions matching TRBD2. CDR3 length: 14 amino acids. Germline assignment: CDR1 MNHEY and CDR2 SMNVEV (reference sequence). The J segment lost 7 bases and the V segment lost 5 bases, leaving 7 bases of the junction unmatched.

This rearrangement joins TRBV5-6 to TRBJ1-4; no clear D. This CDR3 region has 13 residues. Deletions cut 4 bases from V and 4 bases from J, with 8 bases between. Germline V gene lookup returns CDR1 SGHDT and CDR2 YYEEEE. The CDR3 nucleotides read TGTGCCAGCAGCCTGGTAGATAATGAAAAACTGTTTTTT. Encoded protein: CASSLVDNEKLFF.

The chain joins TRBV5-6 to TRBJ2-7; 7 bases are a match to TRBD1. The CDR3 extends over 14 amino acids. Germline V lookup: CDR1 SGHDT, CDR2 YYEEEE. Losses at the gene ends were 5 bases for V and 2 bases for J; bases not matched to a gene: 7. The CDR3 reads CASSSLDRTYEQYF. In DNA form, the CDR3 reads TGTGCCAGCAGTTCCCTGGACAGGACCTACGAGCAGTACTTC.

The chain couples TRBV27 to TRBJ1-5, with D maybe TRBD1 (6 bases). The germline V gene encodes CDR1 MNHEY and CDR2 SMNVEV (reference sequence). Trimming pared 5 bases from V and 0 bases from J, leaving 17 bases between. The CDR3 runs to 17 residues. The CDR3 DNA is TGTGCCAGCAGTCCCCTGGGGGCCCCATATAGCAATCAGCCCCAGCATTTT. Its protein is CASSPLGAPYSNQPQHF.

The V and J genes are TRBV7-9 and TRBJ2-5, with D maybe TRBD2 (5 bases). Per germline, CDR1 SEHNR and CDR2 FQNEAQ (reference sequence). Trimming cost V 3 bases and J 5 bases, with 19 bases left between them. The CDR3 spans 16 residues. CDR3: CASSLGDLSVTETQYF. The CDR3 DNA is TGTGCCAGCAGCTTGGGAGACCTGTCCGTCACGGAGACCCAGTACTTC.

This sequence joins TRBV7-9 and TRBJ2-1, with a weak D call TRBD2 (6 bases). CDR3 size: 16 residues. The germline gives CDR1 SEHNR, CDR2 FQNEAQ (reference sequence). Trimming took off 2 bases at V and 0 bases at J, with 11 bases between the two ends. CDR3 coding DNA: TGTGCCAGCAGCTTACTGGGGCGGGGCTCCTACAATGAGCAGTTCTTC. Translated: CASSLLGRGSYNEQFF.

CDR3 protein: CASREVGGAHEQYF. The CDR3, as DNA: TGCGCCAGCAGAGAGGTTGGCGGGGCCCACGAGCAGTACTTC. J is TRBJ2-7 and V is TRBV10-2, with TRBD2 as a possible D gene (6 bases). The ends were cut back, 6 bases at V and 5 bases at J, with 17 bases in the middle. CDR3 size: 14 residues. Germline values: CDR1 WSHSY, CDR2 SAAADI.

The rearrangement links TRBV29-1 to TRBJ1-1, with TRBD1 as a possible D gene (6 bases). CDR3 length: 12 amino acids. Germline CDR1 and CDR2: SQVTM and ANQGSEA. Trimming took 4 bases from V and 4 from J, leaving 10 bases between them. In nucleotides, the CDR3 is TGCAGCGTTGTAGGGGGACGCACTGAAGCTTTCTTT. Translation: CSVVGGRTEAFF.

J is TRBJ2-1 and V is TRBV13, with TRBD2 identical over 10 bases. V trimming: 0 bases; J trimming: 8 bases; junction bases outside the gene matches: 7. CDR1 is PRHDT and CDR2 is FYEKMQ in the germline V gene (reference sequence). This CDR3 region has 16 residues. CDR3 bases: TGTGCCAGCAGCTTAGGCCTAGCGGGAGCGTGGGATGAGCAGTTCTTC. It codes for CASSLGLAGAWDEQFF.

The J gene is TRBJ1-6, the V gene TRBV13; possibly TRBD1 for D (5 bases). Germline CDR1 reads PRHDT; CDR2 reads FYEKMQ (reference sequence). The V end was cut by 0 bases, the J end by 6 bases, with 9 bases between. CDR3 size: 15 residues. The CDR3 spells CASSLGSGINSPLHF. CDR3 nucleotide sequence: TGTGCCAGCAGCTTAGGGTCAGGGATTAATTCACCCCTCCACTTT.

The chain recombines TRBV5-6 with TRBJ2-5, with TRBD1 as a possible D gene (7 bases). The DNA matches TRBJ2-7 better at its end, which makes the J call doubtful. This CDR3 contains 16 residues. CDR1 is SGHDT, CDR2 YYEEEE, per germline. In nucleotides, the CDR3 is TGTGCCAGCAGCCGTACCAGGGGGGTTTTCCCTTACGAGCAGTACTTC. Residues: CASSRTRGVFPYEQYF.

The V and J genes are TRBV30 and TRBJ1-5; D possibly corresponds to TRBD1 (5 bases). V shed 2 bases and J shed 4 bases, with 15 bases lying between them. This CDR3 spans 15 amino acids. Germline values: CDR1 GTSNPN, CDR2 SVGIG (reference sequence). In nucleotides, the CDR3 is TGTGCCTGGAGTAACTGGGAGGGACGAAATCAGCCCCAGCATTTT. This encodes CAWSNWEGRNQPQHF.